The TCR beta chain described here comes from a study of cytomegalovirus exposure and HLA in healthy donors. As concerns this clone: As yet, its antigen is unknown.

Whole-study results and caveats: More clonal expansion characterized HLA-associated TCR beta chains than equally common others in a later analysis.

The PCR used 60 Vbeta and 13 Jbeta primers. Using immunoSEQ multiplex PCR, the repertoire was profiled, and TCRdb retains in-frame clones only, with some absent. This table holds around 180,000 clones, approximately 80% found once. V was shortened by 2 bases and J by 5 bases, with 16 bases between the two germline ends. The CDR3 sequence is 15 residues long. Germline CDR1 and CDR2: SGHVS and FNYEAQ. The receptor's source is a man younger than 30 in good health and CMV-seronegative. The genes are TRBV7-6 and TRBJ2-7; the D gene is possibly TRBD1 (5 bases). Sequencing was done on a sample of PBMCs. This CDR3 is CASSLIDSPWDEQYF. CDR3 nucleotide sequence: TGTGCCAGCAGCTTAATAGACAGCCCCTGGGACGAGCAGTACTTC.